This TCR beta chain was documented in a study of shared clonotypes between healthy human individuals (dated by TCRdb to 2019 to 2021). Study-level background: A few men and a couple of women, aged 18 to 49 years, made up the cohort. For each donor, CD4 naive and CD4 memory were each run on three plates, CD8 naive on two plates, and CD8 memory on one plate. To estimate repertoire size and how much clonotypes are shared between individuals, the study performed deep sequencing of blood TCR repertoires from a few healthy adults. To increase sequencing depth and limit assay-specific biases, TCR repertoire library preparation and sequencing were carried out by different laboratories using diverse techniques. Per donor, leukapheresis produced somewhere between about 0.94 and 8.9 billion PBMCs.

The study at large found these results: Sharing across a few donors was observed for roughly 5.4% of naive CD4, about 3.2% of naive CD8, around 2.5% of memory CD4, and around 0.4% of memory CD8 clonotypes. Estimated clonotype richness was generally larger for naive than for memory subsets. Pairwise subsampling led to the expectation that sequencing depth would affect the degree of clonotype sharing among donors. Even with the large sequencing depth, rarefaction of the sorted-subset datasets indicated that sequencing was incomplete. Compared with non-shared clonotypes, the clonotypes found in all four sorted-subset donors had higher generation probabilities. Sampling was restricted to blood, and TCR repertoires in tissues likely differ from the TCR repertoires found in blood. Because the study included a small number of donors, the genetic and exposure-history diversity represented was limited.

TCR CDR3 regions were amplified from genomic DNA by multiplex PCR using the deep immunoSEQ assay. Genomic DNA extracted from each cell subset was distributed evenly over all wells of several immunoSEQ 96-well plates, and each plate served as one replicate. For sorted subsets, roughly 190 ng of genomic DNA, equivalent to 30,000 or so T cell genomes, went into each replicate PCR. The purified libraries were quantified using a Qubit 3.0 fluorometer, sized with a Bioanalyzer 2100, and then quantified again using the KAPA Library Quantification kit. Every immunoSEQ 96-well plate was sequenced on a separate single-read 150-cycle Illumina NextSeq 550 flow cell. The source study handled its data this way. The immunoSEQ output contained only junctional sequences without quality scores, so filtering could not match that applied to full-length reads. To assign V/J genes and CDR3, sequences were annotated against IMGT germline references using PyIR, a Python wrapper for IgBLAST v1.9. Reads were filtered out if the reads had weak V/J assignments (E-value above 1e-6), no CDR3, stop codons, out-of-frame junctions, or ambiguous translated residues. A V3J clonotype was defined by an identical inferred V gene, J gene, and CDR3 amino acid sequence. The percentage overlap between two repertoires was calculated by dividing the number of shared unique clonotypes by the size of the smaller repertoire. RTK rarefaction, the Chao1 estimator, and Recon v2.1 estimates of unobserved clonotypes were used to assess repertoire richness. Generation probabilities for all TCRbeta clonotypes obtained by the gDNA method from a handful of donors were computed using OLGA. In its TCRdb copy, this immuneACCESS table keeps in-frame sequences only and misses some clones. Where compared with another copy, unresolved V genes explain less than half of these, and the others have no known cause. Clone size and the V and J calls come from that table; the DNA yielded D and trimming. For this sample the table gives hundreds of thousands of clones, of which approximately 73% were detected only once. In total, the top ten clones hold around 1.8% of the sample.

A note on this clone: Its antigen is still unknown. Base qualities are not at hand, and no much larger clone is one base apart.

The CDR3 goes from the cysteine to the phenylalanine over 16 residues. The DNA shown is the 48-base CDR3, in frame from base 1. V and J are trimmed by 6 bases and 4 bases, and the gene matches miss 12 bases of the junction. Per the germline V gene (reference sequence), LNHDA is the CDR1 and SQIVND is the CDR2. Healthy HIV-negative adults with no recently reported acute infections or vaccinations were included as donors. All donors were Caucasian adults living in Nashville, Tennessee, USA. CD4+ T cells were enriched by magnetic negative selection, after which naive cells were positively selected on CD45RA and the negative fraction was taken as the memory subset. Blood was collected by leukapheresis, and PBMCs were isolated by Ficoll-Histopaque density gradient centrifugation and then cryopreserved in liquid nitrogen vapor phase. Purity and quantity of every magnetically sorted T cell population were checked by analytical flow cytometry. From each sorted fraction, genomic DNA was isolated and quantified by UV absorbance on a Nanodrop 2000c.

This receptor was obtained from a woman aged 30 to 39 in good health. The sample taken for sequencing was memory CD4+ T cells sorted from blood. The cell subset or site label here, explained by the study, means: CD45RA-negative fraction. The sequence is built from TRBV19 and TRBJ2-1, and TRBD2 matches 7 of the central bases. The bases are TGTGCCAGTAGACCCCTTGGCGGGAGCGATTACAATGAGCAGTTCTTC. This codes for CASRPLGGSDYNEQFF.